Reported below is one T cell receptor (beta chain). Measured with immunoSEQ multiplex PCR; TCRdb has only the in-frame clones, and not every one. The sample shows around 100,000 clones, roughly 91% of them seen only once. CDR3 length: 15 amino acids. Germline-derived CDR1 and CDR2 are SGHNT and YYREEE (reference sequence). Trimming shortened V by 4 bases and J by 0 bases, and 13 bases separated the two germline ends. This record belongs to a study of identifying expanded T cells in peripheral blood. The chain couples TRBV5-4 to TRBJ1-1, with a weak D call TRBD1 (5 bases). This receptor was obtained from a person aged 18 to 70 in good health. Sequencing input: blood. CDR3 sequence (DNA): TGTGCCAGCAGCCCCGGACAACTCATGAACACTGAAGCTTTCTTT. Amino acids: CASSPGQLMNTEAFF.